This TCR beta chain was documented in a study of Ad26.COV2.S vaccination and SARS-CoV-2 variants. Germline trimming cut 3 bases from V and 3 bases from J; bases unmatched to any gene: 5. The length of the CDR3 is 15 residues. Germline V gene data show CDR1 as SEHNR and CDR2 as FQNEAQ (reference sequence). The treatment is: roughly 19 received Ad26.COV2.S at low or high dose, single or two shots; about 5 received placebo; per-sample allocation not given. On day 63 after the first injection, vaccine and placebo recipients gave samples. The protocol was immunoSEQ multiplex PCR, while the TCRdb copy is restricted to in-frame clones and leaves out a portion. The sample holds roughly 700,000 clones, roughly nine tenths seen once.

The sequencing used peripheral blood, collected in a trial of Ad26.COV2.S vaccine versus placebo. This chain joins TRBV7-9 and TRBJ1-1, with TRBD1 identical over 9 bases. The source of this sequence is a person aged 18 to 65 who received the Ad26.COV2.S COVID-19 vaccine or a placebo. CDR3 sequence: CASSFADRGYTEAFF. The DNA of the CDR3 is TGTGCCAGCAGCTTCGCTGACAGGGGGTACACTGAAGCTTTCTTT.